The 8 T cell receptor beta chains below come from one sample, sequenced in a study of blood T cell repertoires in COVID-19. Method: immunoSEQ multiplex PCR; TCRdb's copy keeps in-frame clones and lacks some. The repertoire holds under 500,000 clones, 70% to 90% seen once, with under 2.5% in the top ten. What was sequenced was PBMCs or T cells enriched from blood (not recorded which). The receptors shown here come from a woman aged 18-35 years with acute COVID-19.

The rearrangement links TRBV25-1 to TRBJ2-5, with D uncertain. Trimming took off 2 bases at V and 5 bases at J, with 9 bases between the two ends. CDR1 and CDR2 (germline): MGHDK, SYGVNS. This CDR3 has 13 amino acids. CDR3 sequence reads: CASSEHQVETQYF. The CDR3, as DNA: TGTGCCAGCAGTGAACACCAGGTGGAGACCCAGTACTTC.

The V and J genes are TRBV28 and TRBJ2-2, with 11 positions matching TRBD1. V was pared by 6 bases and J by 6 bases, with 6 bases of the junction left unmatched. The CDR3 covers 15 residues. Germline V gene data show CDR1 as MDHEN and CDR2 as SYDVKM. CDR3 DNA sequence: TGTGCCAGCAGCGGCCGGGGACAGGGGGCCGGGGAGCTGTTTTTT. It yields the protein CASSGRGQGAGELFF.

This sequence joins TRBV7-9 and TRBJ1-4, with unresolved D. The germline CDR1 and CDR2 sequences are SEHNR and FQNEAQ (reference sequence). The CDR3 runs 15 residues. V lost 1 base and J 7 bases, leaving 13 bases between the germline ends. The CDR3 nucleotides are TGTGCCAGCAGCTTAGTTCTGGTTACCGGTGAAAAACTGTTTTTT. It codes for CASSLVLVTGEKLFF.

This clone was seen only once. The chain joins TRBV28 to TRBJ2-5; possible D gene TRBD1, 6 bases. Germline V gene lookup returns CDR1 MDHEN and CDR2 SYDVKM. Trimming cost V 8 bases and J 1 base, with 11 bases left between them. This CDR3 has 13 residues. The chain's CDR3 is CASSTGVQETQYF. The CDR3 DNA reads TGTGCCAGCTCGACAGGCGTCCAAGAGACCCAGTACTTC.

This clone was counted a single time. The gene calls are TRBV6-5 and TRBJ1-1; D may be TRBD1 (6 bases). This CDR3 contains 16 residues. Germline V gives CDR1 MNHEY, CDR2 SVGAGI. Between the trimmed V and J ends, which lost 2 bases and 1 base, there was a span of 14 bases. The CDR3 sequence is CASSYGDRDKNTEAFF. In DNA form, the CDR3 reads TGTGCCAGCAGTTACGGGGATAGGGACAAGAACACTGAAGCTTTCTTT.

V and J are TRBV5-1 and TRBJ2-2, with 11 positions matching TRBD1. Germline lookup yields CDR1 SGHRS and CDR2 YFSETQ. This CDR3 has 15 residues. The V and J ends lost 3 bases and 6 bases, in that order; junction bases with no gene match: 4. CDR3 residues: CASSWAGQGAGELFF. The CDR3 bases are TGCGCCAGCAGCTGGGCGGGACAGGGGGCCGGGGAGCTGTTTTTT.

The J gene is TRBJ2-7, the V gene TRBV21-1; the DNA was not used to check the table's D call, TRBD1. TRBV21-1 constitutes a pseudogene. The CDR3 loop spans 16 amino acids. The CDR3 reads CASSVRVRTGTYEQYF. Written as DNA, the CDR3 is TGTGCCAGCAGCGTCAGAGTTAGGACAGGGACTTACGAGCAGTACTTC.

Here the CDR3 DNA reads TGTGCCAGCAGCCCAGAACCTCTAGCGGGGGTATACAAAAACATTCAGTACTTC. The encoded protein is CASSPEPLAGVYKNIQYF. This chain joins TRBV9 and TRBJ2-4; 10 bases align to TRBD2. The length of the CDR3 is 18 residues. CDR1 and CDR2 from the germline V gene are SGDLS and YYNGEE. With 4 bases clipped from V and 3 bases from J, the junction kept 13 bases outside the gene matches.